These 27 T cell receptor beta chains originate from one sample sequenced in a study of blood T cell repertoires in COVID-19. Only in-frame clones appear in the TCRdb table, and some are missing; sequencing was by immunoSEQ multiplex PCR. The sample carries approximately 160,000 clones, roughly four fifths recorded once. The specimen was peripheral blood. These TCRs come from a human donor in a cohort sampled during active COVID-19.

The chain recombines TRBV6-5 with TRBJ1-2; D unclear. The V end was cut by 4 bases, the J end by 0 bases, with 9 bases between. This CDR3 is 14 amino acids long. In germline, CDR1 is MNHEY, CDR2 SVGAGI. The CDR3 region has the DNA TGTGCCAGCAGTTCAGGACTTCCTAACTATGGCTACACCTTC. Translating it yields CASSSGLPNYGYTF.

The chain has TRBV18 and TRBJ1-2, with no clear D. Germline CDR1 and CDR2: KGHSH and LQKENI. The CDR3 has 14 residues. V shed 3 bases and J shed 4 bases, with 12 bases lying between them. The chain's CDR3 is CASSPAGAAYGYTF. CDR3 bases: TGTGCCAGCTCACCGGCGGGTGCGGCCTATGGCTACACCTTC.

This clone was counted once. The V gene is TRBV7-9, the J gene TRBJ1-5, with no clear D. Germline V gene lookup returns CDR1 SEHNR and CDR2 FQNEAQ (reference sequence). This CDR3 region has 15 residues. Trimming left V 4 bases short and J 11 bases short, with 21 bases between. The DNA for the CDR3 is TGTGCCAGCAGCTATTCCGAGCGGGGTTCGGGAGCCCAGCATTTT. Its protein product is CASSYSERGSGAQHF.

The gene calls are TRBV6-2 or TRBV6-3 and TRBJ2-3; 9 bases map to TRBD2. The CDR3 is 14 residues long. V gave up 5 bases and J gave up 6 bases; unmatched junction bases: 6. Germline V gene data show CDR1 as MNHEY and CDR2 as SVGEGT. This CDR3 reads CASSRLAAMDTQYF. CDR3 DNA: TGTGCCAGCAGTCGACTAGCGGCAATGGATACGCAGTATTTT.

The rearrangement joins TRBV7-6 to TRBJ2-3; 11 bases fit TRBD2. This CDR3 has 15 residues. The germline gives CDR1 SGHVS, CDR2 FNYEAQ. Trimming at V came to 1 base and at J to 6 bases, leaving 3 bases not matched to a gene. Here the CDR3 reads CASSLVAGGPDTQYF. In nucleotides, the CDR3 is TGTGCCAGCAGCTTAGTAGCGGGAGGGCCGGATACGCAGTATTTT.

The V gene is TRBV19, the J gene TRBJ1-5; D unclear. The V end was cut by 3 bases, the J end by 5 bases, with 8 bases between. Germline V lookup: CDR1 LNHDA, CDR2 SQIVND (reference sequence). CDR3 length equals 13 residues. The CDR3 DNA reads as TGTGCCAGTAGTATTGTGGCGGATCAGCCCCAGCATTTT. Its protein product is CASSIVADQPQHF.

The CDR3 protein is CASSSRPRGRTDYGYTF. The CDR3 region has the DNA TGTGCCAGCAGCTCCAGACCCAGGGGGCGGACAGACTATGGCTACACCTTC. V usage is TRBV7-2 and J usage is TRBJ1-2; 8 bases are a match to TRBD1. This CDR3 comprises 17 residues. Germline CDR1 and CDR2: SGHTA and FQGNSA. After removal of 4 bases from V and 3 bases from J, the junction contained 13 bases not matched to a gene.

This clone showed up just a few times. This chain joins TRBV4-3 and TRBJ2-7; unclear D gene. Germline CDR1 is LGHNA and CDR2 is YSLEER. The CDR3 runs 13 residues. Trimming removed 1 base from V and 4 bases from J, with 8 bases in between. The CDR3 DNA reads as TGCGCCAGCAGCCAAGGCGAGAGGTACGAGCAGTACTTC. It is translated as CASSQGERYEQYF.

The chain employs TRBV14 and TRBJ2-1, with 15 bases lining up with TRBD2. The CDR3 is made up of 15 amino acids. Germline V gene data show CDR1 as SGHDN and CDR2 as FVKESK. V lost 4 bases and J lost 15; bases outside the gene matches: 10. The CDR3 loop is CASSPSGLAGGRRFF. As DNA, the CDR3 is TGTGCCAGCAGCCCGTCGGGACTAGCGGGGGGCCGACGGTTCTTC.

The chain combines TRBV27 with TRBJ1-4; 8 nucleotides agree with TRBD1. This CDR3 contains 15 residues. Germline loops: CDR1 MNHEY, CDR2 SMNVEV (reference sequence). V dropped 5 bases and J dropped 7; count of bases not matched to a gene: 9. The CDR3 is CASSTWTGQSEKLFF. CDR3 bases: TGTGCCAGCAGTACGTGGACAGGGCAGAGTGAAAAACTGTTTTTT.

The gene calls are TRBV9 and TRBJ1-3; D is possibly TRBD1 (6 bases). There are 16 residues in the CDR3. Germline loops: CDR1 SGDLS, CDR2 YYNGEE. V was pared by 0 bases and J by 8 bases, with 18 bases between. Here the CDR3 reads CASSVVQGTPGDTIYF. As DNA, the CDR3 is TGTGCCAGCAGCGTAGTTCAGGGGACCCCCGGGGACACCATATATTTT.

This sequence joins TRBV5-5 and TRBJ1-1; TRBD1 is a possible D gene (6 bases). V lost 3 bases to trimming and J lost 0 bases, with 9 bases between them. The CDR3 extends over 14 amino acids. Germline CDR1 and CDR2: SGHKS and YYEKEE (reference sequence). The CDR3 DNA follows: TGTGCCAGCAGCTACAGGGACCTGAACACTGAAGCTTTCTTT. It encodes CASSYRDLNTEAFF.

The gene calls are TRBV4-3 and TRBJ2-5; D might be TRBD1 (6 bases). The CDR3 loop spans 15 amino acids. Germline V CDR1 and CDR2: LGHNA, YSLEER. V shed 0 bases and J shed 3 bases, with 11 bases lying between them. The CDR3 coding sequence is TGCGCCAGCAGCCAAGATGGGGCAGGGGAAGAGACCCAGTACTTC. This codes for CASSQDGAGEETQYF.

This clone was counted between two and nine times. CDR3 DNA: TGTGCCACCCAGAGCGACCTCTACAATGAGCAGTTCTTC. Protein sequence: CATQSDLYNEQFF. The rearrangement uses TRBV6-5 and TRBJ2-1; D gene ambiguous. V was trimmed by 10 bases and J by 3 bases, leaving 13 bases between them. The CDR3 extends over 13 amino acids. Germline CDR1 reads MNHEY; CDR2 reads SVGAGI.

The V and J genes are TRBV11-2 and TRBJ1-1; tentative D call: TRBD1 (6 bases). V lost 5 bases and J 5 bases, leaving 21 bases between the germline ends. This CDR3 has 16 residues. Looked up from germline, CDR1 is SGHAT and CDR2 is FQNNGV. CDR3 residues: CASSVPDRRGGTEAFF. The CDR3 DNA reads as TGTGCCAGCAGCGTCCCCGACAGGCGAGGTGGGACTGAAGCTTTCTTT.

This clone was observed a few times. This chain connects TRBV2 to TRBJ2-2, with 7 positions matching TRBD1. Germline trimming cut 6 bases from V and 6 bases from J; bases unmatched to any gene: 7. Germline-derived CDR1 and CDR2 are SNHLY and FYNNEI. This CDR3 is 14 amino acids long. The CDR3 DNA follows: TGTGCCAGCAGCGACAGGGTAATAGCCGGGGAGCTGTTTTTT. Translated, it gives CASSDRVIAGELFF. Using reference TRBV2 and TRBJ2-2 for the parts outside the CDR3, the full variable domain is EPEVTQTPSHQVTQMGQEVILRCVPISNHLYFYWYRQILGQKVEFLVSFYNNEISEKSEIFDDQFSVERPDGSNFTLKIRSTKLEDSAMYFCASSDRVIAGELFFGEGSRLTVL.

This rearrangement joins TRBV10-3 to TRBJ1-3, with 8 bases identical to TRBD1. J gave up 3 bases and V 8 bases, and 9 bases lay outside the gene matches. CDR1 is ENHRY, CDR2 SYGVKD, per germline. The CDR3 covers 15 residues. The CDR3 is CAIETGGDIGNTIYF. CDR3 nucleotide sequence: TGTGCCATCGAAACAGGGGGAGATATTGGAAACACCATATATTTT.

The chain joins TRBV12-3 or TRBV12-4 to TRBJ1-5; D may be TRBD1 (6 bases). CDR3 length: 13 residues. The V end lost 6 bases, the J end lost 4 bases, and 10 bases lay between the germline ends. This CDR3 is CASSTQGNQPQHF. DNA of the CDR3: TGTGCCAGCAGCACACAGGGAAATCAGCCCCAGCATTTT.

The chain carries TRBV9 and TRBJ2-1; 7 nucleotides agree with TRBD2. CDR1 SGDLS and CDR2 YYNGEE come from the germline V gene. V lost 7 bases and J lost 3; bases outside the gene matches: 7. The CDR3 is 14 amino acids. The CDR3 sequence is CASGSGTFYNEQFF. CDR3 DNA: TGTGCCAGCGGAAGCGGGACTTTCTACAATGAGCAGTTCTTC.

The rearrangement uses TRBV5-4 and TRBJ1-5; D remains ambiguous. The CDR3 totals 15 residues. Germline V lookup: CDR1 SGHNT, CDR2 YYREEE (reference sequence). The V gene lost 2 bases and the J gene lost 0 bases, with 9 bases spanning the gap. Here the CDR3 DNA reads TGTGCCAGCAGCTTAGGAGGAGATAGCAATCAGCCCCAGCATTTT. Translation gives CASSLGGDSNQPQHF.

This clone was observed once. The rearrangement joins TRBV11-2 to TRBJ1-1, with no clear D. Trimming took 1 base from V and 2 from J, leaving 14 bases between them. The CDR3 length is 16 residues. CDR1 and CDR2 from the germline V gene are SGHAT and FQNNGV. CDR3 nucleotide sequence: TGTGCCAGCAGCTTAGTTGGAGGCAGACCCAACACTGAAGCTTTCTTT. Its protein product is CASSLVGGRPNTEAFF. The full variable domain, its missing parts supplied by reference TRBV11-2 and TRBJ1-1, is EAGVAQSPRYKIIEKRQSVAFWCNPISGHATLYWYQQILGQGPKLLIQFQNNGVVDDSQLPKDRFSAERLKGVDSTLKIQPAKLEDSAVYLCASSLVGGRPNTEAFFGQGTRLTVV.

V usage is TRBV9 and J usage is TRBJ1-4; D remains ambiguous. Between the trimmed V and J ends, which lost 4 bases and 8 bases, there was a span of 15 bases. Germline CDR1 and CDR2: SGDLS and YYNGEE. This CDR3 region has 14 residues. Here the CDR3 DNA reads TGTGCCAGCAGCCCCCGCTTTGGAGAGGAAAAACTGTTTTTT. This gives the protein CASSPRFGEEKLFF. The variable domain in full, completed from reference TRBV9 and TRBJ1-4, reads DSGVTQTPKHLITATGQRVTLRCSPRSGDLSVYWYQQSLDQGLQFLIQYYNGEERAKGNILERFSAQQFPDLHSELNLSSLELGDSALYFCASSPRFGEEKLFFGSGTQLSVL.

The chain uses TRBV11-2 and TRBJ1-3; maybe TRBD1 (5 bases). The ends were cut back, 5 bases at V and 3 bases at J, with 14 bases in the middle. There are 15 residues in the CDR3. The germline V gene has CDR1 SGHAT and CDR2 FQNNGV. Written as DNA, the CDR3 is TGTGCCAGCAGCCCCGCCCGACAGTTTGGAAACACCATATATTTT. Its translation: CASSPARQFGNTIYF.

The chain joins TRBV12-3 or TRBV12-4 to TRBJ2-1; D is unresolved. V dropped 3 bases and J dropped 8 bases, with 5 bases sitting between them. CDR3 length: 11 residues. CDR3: CASSFLHEQFF. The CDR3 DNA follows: TGTGCCAGCAGTTTTCTTCATGAGCAGTTCTTC.

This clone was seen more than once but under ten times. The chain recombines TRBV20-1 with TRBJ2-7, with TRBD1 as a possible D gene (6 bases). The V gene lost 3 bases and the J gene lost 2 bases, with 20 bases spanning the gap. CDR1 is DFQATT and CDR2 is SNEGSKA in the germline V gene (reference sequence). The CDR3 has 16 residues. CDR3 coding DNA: TGCAGTGCTAGTGACCTCCCAGGACAGAACGCCTACGAGCAGTACTTC. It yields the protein CSASDLPGQNAYEQYF.

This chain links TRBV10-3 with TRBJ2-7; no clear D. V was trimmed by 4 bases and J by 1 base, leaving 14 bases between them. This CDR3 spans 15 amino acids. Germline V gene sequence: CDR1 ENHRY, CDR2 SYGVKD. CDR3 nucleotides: TGTGCCATCAGTGGAGGCGCGAGAAGATCCTACGAGCAGTACTTC. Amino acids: CAISGGARRSYEQYF.

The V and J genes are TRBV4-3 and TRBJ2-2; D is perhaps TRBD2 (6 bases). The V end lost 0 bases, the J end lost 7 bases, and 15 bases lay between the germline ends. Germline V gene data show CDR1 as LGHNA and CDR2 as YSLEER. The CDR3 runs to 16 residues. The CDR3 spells CASSQELSRGGGELFF. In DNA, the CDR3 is TGCGCCAGCAGCCAAGAGCTCTCGCGGGGCGGCGGGGAGCTGTTTTTT.